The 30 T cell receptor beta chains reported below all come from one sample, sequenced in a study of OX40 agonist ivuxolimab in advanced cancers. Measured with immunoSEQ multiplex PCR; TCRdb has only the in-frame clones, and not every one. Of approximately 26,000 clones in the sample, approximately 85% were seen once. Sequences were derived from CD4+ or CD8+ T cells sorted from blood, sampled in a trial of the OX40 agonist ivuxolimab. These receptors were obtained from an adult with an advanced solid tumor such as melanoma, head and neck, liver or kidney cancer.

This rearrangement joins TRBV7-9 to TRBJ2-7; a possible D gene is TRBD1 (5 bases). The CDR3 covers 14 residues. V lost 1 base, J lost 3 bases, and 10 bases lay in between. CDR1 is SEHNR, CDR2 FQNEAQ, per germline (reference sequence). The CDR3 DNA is TGTGCCAGCAGCTTAGGGACATCCCTCTACGAGCAGTACTTC. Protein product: CASSLGTSLYEQYF.

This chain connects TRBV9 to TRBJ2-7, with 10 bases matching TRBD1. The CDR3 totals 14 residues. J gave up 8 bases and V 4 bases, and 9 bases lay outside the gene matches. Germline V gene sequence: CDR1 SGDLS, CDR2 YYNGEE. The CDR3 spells CASSSGQGVSKQYF. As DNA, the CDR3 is TGTGCCAGCAGCTCTGGACAGGGGGTTAGTAAGCAGTACTTC. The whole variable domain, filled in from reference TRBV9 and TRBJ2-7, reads DSGVTQTPKHLITATGQRVTLRCSPRSGDLSVYWYQQSLDQGLQFLIQYYNGEERAKGNILERFSAQQFPDLHSELNLSSLELGDSALYFCASSSGQGVSKQYFGPGTRLTVT.

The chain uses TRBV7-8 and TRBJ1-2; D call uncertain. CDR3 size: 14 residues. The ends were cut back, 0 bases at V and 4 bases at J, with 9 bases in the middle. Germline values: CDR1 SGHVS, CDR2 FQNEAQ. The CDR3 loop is CASSLAQEIYGYTF. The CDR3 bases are TGTGCCAGCAGCTTAGCTCAGGAGATCTATGGCTACACCTTC.

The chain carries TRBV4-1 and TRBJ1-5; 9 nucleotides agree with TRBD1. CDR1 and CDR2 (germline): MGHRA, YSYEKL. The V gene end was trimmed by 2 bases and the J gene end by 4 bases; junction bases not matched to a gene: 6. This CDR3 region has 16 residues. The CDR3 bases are TGCGCCAGCAGCCAAAACCTAGACAGGGGGAATCAGCCCCAGCATTTT. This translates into CASSQNLDRGNQPQHF.

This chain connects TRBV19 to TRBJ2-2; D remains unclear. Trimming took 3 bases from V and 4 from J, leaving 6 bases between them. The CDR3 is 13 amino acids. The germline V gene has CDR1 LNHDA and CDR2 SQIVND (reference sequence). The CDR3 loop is CASSMQSTGELFF. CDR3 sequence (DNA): TGTGCCAGTAGTATGCAGAGCACCGGGGAGCTGTTTTTT.

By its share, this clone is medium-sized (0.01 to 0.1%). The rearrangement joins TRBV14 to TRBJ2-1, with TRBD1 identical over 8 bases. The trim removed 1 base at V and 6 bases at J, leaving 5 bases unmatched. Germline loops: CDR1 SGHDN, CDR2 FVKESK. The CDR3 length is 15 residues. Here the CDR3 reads CASSQVTGGVNEQFF. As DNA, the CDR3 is TGTGCCAGCAGCCAAGTTACAGGGGGAGTCAATGAGCAGTTCTTC.

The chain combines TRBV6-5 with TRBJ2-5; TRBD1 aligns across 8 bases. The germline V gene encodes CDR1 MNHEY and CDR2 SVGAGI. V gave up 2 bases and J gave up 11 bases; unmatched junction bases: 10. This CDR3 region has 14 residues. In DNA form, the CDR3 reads TGTGCCAGCAGTTACCGTCAGGGGGCCCCTGAGCAGTACTTC. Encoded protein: CASSYRQGAPEQYF.

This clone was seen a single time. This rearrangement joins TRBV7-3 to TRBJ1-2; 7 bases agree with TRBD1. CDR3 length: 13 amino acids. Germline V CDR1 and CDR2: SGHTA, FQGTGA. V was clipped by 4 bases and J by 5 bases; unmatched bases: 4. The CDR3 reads CASSSQGPYGYTF. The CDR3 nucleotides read TGTGCCAGCAGCTCACAGGGGCCATATGGCTACACCTTC.

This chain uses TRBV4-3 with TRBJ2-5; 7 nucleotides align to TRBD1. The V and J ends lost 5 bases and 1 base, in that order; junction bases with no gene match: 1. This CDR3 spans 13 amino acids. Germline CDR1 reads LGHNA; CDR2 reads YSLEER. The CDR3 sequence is CASSGDSQETQYF. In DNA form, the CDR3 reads TGCGCCAGCAGCGGGGACAGCCAAGAGACCCAGTACTTC.

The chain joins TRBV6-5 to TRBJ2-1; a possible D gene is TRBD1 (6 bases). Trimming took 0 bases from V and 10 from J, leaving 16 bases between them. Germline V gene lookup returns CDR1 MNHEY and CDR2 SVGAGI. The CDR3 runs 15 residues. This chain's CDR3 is CASSYSLLTGQEQFF. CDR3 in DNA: TGTGCCAGCAGTTACTCACTACTAACAGGGCAGGAGCAGTTCTTC.

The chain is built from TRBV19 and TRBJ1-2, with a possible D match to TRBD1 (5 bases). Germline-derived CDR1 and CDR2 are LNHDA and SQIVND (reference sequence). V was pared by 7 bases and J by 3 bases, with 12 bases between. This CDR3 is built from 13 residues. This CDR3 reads CASTTGLHYGYTF. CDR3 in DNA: TGTGCCAGTACCACGGGACTCCACTATGGCTACACCTTC.

CDR3 coding DNA: TGTGCCAGCAGTCCGGGAGGAGCGTACAATGAGCAGTTCTTC. Its translation: CASSPGGAYNEQFF. The chain uses TRBV6-6 and TRBJ2-1; 7 bases agree with TRBD2. Unmatched junction bases numbered 5, after V lost 5 bases and J lost 4 bases. The germline gives CDR1 MNHNY, CDR2 SVGAGI (reference sequence). The CDR3 is 14 residues long.

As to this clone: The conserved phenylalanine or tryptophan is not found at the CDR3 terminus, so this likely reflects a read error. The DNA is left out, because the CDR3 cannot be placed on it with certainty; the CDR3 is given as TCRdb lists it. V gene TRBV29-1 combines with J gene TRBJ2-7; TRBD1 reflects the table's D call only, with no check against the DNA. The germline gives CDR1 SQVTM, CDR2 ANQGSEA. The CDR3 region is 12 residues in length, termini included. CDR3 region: CSVEEGDGTGIL.

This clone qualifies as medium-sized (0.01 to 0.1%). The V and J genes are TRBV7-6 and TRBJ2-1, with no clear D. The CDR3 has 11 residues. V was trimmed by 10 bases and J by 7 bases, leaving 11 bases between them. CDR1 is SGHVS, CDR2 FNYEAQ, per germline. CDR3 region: CAIQDGNEQFF. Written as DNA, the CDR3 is TGTGCCATCCAGGACGGAAATGAGCAGTTCTTC.

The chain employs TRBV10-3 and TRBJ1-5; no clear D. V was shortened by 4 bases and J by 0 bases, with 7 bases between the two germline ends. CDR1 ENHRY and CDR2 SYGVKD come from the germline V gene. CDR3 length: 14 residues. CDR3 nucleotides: TGTGCCATCAGTGGGACTTATAGCAATCAGCCCCAGCATTTT. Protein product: CAISGTYSNQPQHF.

CDR3 protein: CASTRTGAEKLFF. CDR3 sequence (DNA): TGTGCCAGCACCAGGACAGGGGCCGAAAAACTGTTTTTT. The chain carries TRBV19 and TRBJ1-4, with 9 bases aligning to TRBD1. Germline CDR1 LNHDA, CDR2 SQIVND (reference sequence). J lost 8 bases, V lost 9 bases, and 7 bases had no gene match. The CDR3 is 13 amino acids.

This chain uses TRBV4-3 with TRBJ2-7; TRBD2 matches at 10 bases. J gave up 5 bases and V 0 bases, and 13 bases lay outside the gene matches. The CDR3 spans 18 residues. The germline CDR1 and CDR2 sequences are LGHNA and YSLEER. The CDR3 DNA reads TGCGCCAGCAGCCAAGATACCGCTAGCGGGGGCCCCCAGGACGAGCAGTACTTC. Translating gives CASSQDTASGGPQDEQYF.

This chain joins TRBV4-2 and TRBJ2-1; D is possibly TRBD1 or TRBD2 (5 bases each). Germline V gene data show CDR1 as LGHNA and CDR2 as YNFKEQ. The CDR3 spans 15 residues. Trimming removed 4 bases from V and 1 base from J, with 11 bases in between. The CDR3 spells CASSPRAGSYNEQFF. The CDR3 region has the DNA TGTGCCAGCAGCCCGAGGGCAGGGTCCTACAATGAGCAGTTCTTC.

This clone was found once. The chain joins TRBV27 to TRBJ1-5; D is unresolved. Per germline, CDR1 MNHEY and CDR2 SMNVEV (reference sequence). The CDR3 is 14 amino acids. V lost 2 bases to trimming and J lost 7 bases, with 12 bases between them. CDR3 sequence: CASSLIVGEQPQHF. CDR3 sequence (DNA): TGTGCCAGCAGTTTAATTGTCGGAGAACAGCCCCAGCATTTT.

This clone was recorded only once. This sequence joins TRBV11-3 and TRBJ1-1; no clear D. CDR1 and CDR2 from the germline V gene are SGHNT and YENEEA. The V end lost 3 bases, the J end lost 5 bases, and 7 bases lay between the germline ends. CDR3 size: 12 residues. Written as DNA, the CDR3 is TGTGCCAGCAGCTTTGTTGTTACTGAAGCTTTCTTT. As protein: CASSFVVTEAFF.

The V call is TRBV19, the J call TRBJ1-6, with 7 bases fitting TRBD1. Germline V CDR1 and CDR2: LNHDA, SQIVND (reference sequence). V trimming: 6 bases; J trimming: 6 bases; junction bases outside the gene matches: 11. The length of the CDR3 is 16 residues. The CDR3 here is CASSRWGDSGNSPLHF. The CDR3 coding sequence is TGTGCCAGTAGCCGATGGGGGGACAGCGGTAATTCACCCCTCCACTTT.

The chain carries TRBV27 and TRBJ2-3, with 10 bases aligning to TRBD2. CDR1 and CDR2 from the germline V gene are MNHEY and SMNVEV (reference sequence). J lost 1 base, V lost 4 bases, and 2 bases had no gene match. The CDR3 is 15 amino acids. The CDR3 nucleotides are TGTGCCAGCAGTTCCGGGACTAGCGGCACAGATACGCAGTATTTT. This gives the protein CASSSGTSGTDTQYF.

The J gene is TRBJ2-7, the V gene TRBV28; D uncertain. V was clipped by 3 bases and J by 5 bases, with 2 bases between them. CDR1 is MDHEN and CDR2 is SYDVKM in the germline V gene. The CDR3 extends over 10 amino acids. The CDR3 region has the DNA TGTGCCAGCAGTTTTAACGAGCAGTACTTC. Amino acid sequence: CASSFNEQYF.

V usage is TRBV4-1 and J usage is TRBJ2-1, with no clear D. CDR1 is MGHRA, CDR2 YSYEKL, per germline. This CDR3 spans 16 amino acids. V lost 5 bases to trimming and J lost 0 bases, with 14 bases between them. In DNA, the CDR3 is TGCGCCAGCAGCTCTTTGGGCGAGAGCTCCTACAATGAGCAGTTCTTC. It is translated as CASSSLGESSYNEQFF.

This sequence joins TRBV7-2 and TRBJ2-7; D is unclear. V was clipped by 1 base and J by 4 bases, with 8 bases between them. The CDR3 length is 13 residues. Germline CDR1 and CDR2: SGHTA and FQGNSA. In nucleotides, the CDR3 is TGTGCCAGCAGCTTAGGACCGGTTTACGAGCAGTACTTC. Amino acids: CASSLGPVYEQYF.

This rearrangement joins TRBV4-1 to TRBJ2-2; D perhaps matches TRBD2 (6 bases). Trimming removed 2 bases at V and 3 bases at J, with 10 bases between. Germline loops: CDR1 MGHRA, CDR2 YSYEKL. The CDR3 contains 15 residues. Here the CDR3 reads CASSQKLADTGELFF. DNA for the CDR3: TGCGCCAGCAGCCAAAAACTAGCAGACACCGGGGAGCTGTTTTTT.

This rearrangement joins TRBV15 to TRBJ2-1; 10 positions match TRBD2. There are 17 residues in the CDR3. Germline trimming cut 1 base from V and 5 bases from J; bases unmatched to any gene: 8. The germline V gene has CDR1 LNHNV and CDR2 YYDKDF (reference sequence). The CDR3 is CATSRGPTSGIDNEQFF. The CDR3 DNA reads TGTGCCACCAGCAGAGGTCCAACTAGCGGGATAGACAATGAGCAGTTCTTC.

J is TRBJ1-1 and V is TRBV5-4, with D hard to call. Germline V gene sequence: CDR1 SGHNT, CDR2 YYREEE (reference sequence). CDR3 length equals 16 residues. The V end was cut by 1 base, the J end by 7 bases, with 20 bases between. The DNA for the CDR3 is TGTGCCAGCAGCTTGACCCCCGGAACCGTTCGGATTGAAGCTTTCTTT. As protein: CASSLTPGTVRIEAFF. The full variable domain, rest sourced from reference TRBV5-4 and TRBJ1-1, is ETGVTQSPTHLIKTRGQQVTLRCSSQSGHNTVSWYQQALGQGPQFIFQYYREEENGRGNFPPRFSGLQFPNYSSELNVNALELDDSALYLCASSLTPGTVRIEAFFGQGTRLTVV.

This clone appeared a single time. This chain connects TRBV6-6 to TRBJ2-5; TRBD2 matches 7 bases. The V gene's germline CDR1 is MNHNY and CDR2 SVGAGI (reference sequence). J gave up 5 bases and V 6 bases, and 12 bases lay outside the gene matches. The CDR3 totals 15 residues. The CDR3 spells CASRHGLAVRETQYF. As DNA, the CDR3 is TGTGCCAGCAGACACGGGCTAGCGGTCCGCGAGACCCAGTACTTC.

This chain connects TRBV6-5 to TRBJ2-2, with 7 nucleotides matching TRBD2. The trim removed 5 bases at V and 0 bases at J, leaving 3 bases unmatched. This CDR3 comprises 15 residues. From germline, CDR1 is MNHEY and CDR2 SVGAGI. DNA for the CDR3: TGTGCCAGCAGTCATAGCGGGCCGAACACCGGGGAGCTGTTTTTT. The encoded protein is CASSHSGPNTGELFF.